This TCR beta chain emerged from a study of blood T cell repertoires in COVID-19. As handled by the study authors: Using reference gene primer amplification, nucleated cell counts were estimated. This table comes from immunoSEQ multiplex PCR, and its TCRdb copy is limited to in-frame clones, with some not included. The V and J calls and clone size come from that table; D and trimming were worked out from the DNA. The table shows 300,000 to 400,000 clones, with around 89% occurring only once. The ends lost 0 bases at V and 3 bases at J; junction bases unmatched: 6. CDR1 SGHKS and CDR2 YYEKEE come from the germline V gene (reference sequence). The CDR3 has 17 residues.

The TCR comes from a woman aged 45-60 years with active or convalescent COVID-19. V usage is TRBV5-5 and J usage is TRBJ1-5; 10 nucleotides agree with TRBD1. The sample comprised peripheral blood. DNA of the CDR3: TGTGCCAGCAGCTTGGAGGGGACAGGGGCCTTCAATCAGCCCCAGCATTTT. As protein: CASSLEGTGAFNQPQHF.